The 27 T cell receptor beta chains presented below share a single source sample, sequenced in a study of blood T cell repertoires in COVID-19. The assay was immunoSEQ multiplex PCR, and TCRdb's table has in-frame clones only and misses some. The sample records more than 90,000 clones, less than 85% being singletons. Sequencing was carried out using peripheral blood. These receptors were obtained from a man aged 50-60 years with acute or convalescent COVID-19.

This clone was observed a handful of times. The rearrangement uses TRBV19 and TRBJ1-3, with TRBD1 as a possible D gene (6 bases). CDR3 length equals 14 residues. From germline, CDR1 is LNHDA and CDR2 SQIVND (reference sequence). Deletions cut 8 bases from V and 2 bases from J, with 13 bases between. CDR3 in amino acids: CASGTGKAGNTIYF. The DNA for the CDR3 is TGTGCCAGTGGAACAGGGAAGGCTGGAAACACCATATATTTT.

The chain is built from TRBV5-1 and TRBJ2-7, with D hard to call. This CDR3 has 15 residues. Trimming cost V 0 bases and J 2 bases, with 12 bases left between them. Germline values: CDR1 SGHRS, CDR2 YFSETQ. CDR3 DNA: TGCGCCAGCAGCTTGGGCCAGGTAATAACCTACGAGCAGTACTTC. Translation: CASSLGQVITYEQYF. The whole variable domain, filled in from reference TRBV5-1 and TRBJ2-7, reads KAGVTQTPRYLIKTRGQQVTLSCSPISGHRSVSWYQQTPGQGLQFLFEYFSETQRNKGNFPGRFSGRQFSNSRSEMNVSTLELGDSALYLCASSLGQVITYEQYFGPGTRLTVT.

The rearrangement joins TRBV4-1 to TRBJ2-1, with D perhaps TRBD2 (6 bases). Germline loops: CDR1 MGHRA, CDR2 YSYEKL. Trimming stripped 4 bases from V and 8 bases from J, with 15 bases between. CDR3 length: 14 amino acids. The CDR3 region has the DNA TGCGCCAGCAGCCGATTAGCGGTGGGGGATGAGCAGTTCTTC. Amino acid sequence: CASSRLAVGDEQFF.

V and J are TRBV7-3 and TRBJ2-3, with 11 bases fitting TRBD1. The CDR3 sequence is 15 residues long. J gave up 4 bases and V 1 base, and 1 base lay outside the gene matches. The germline V gene encodes CDR1 SGHTA and CDR2 FQGTGA. The CDR3 spells CASSLRDRGSDTQYF. The DNA for the CDR3 is TGTGCCAGCAGCTTAAGGGACAGGGGGTCAGATACGCAGTATTTT. The whole variable domain, remainder taken from reference TRBV7-3 and TRBJ2-3, is GAGVSQTPSNKVTEKGKYVELRCDPISGHTALYWYRQSLGQGPEFLIYFQGTGAADDSGLPNDRFFAVRPEGSVSTLKIQRTERGDSAVYLCASSLRDRGSDTQYFGPGTRLTVL.

The genes are TRBV28 and TRBJ1-4; unclear D gene. The CDR3 runs to 12 residues. V lost 10 bases to trimming and J lost 4 bases, with 10 bases between them. Germline CDR1 and CDR2: MDHEN and SYDVKM. CDR3 sequence (DNA): TGTGCCATCCAGGCGATTAATGAAAAACTGTTTTTT. Its protein is CAIQAINEKLFF.

The chain has TRBV6-5 and TRBJ2-7; 7 nucleotides line up with TRBD1. The germline V gene encodes CDR1 MNHEY and CDR2 SVGAGI. V lost 7 bases, J lost 5 bases, and 8 bases stayed unmatched. This CDR3 has 13 amino acids. DNA of the CDR3: TGTGCCAGCACCAGACAGGGTGGGAACGAGCAGTACTTC. Translated: CASTRQGGNEQYF.

This sequence joins TRBV28 and TRBJ2-7; a weak D match, TRBD1 (6 bases). The V and J ends lost 6 bases and 1 base respectively, with 13 bases between them. CDR1 is MDHEN and CDR2 is SYDVKM in the germline V gene. The CDR3 has 14 amino acids. CDR3 nucleotides: TGTGCCAGCAGGGCGACAGGAACATCCTACGAGCAGTACTTC. Translated: CASRATGTSYEQYF.

This chain uses TRBV6-5 with TRBJ1-2, with no clear D. The germline CDR1 and CDR2 sequences are MNHEY and SVGAGI. The CDR3 runs 13 residues. V was cut by 6 bases and J by 0 bases, with 8 bases left in between. CDR3 loop: CASRVRANYGYTF. The CDR3 DNA reads TGTGCCAGCAGGGTGAGAGCTAACTATGGCTACACCTTC.

This sequence joins TRBV2 and TRBJ2-3; 8 bases agree with TRBD1. This CDR3 has 15 amino acids. Losses at the gene ends were 6 bases for V and 2 bases for J; bases not matched to a gene: 7. Germline lookup yields CDR1 SNHLY and CDR2 FYNNEI. The CDR3: CASSEDRVYTDTQYF. In DNA, the CDR3 is TGTGCCAGCAGCGAGGACAGGGTTTACACAGATACGCAGTATTTT.

V gene TRBV18 combines with J gene TRBJ1-4, with 8 bases aligning to TRBD1. The germline CDR1 and CDR2 sequences are KGHSH and LQKENI. The V gene end was trimmed by 2 bases and the J gene end by 1 base; junction bases not matched to a gene: 9. The length of the CDR3 is 18 residues. The CDR3 reads CASSPTGTGGRTNEKLFF. The DNA for the CDR3 is TGTGCCAGCTCACCAACCGGGACAGGAGGTCGAACTAATGAAAAACTGTTTTTT.

This chain links TRBV18 with TRBJ1-1; perhaps TRBD1 as D (6 bases). Germline V gene data show CDR1 as KGHSH and CDR2 as LQKENI. Trimming took 3 bases from V and 4 from J, leaving 15 bases between them. CDR3 length equals 15 residues. The CDR3 DNA sequence: TGTGCCAGCTCACCTATACAGGGAACAGGCACTGAAGCTTTCTTT. This sequence encodes CASSPIQGTGTEAFF.

This clone is a singleton in its sample. The CDR3 sequence: CASSDYAVSGNTIYF. The CDR3 DNA sequence: TGTGCCAGTAGTGACTATGCAGTCTCTGGAAACACCATATATTTT. The chain has TRBV19 and TRBJ1-3, with D hard to call. Trimming left V 5 bases short and J 0 bases short, with 11 bases between. The CDR3 has 15 residues. Germline V gene data show CDR1 as LNHDA and CDR2 as SQIVND (reference sequence). The whole variable domain, remainder taken from reference TRBV19 and TRBJ1-3, is DGGITQSPKYLFRKEGQNVTLSCEQNLNHDAMYWYRQDPGQGLRLIYYSQIVNDFQKGDIAEGYSVSREKKESFPLTVTSAQKNPTAFYLCASSDYAVSGNTIYFGEGSWLTVV.

This clone was detected only once. The rearrangement links TRBV27 to TRBJ2-1, with 8 positions matching TRBD1. The germline gives CDR1 MNHEY, CDR2 SMNVEV (reference sequence). The trim removed 6 bases at V and 5 bases at J, leaving 6 bases unmatched. This CDR3 spans 14 amino acids. The CDR3 DNA reads as TGTGCCAGCAGCCGACAGGGGATTGACAATGAGCAGTTCTTC. This translates into CASSRQGIDNEQFF.

The gene calls are TRBV7-9 and TRBJ2-3, with TRBD1 matching 11 bases. The CDR3 has 15 amino acids. Trimming cost V 4 bases and J 4 bases; bases outside gene matches: 4. The germline gives CDR1 SEHNR, CDR2 FQNEAQ (reference sequence). The CDR3: CASSSGQGAADTQYF. The DNA for the CDR3 is TGTGCCAGCAGCTCCGGACAGGGGGCAGCAGATACGCAGTATTTT. Variable domain in full (rest from reference TRBV7-9 and TRBJ2-3): DTGVSQNPRHKITKRGQNVTFRCDPISEHNRLYWYRQTLGQGPEFLTYFQNEAQLEKSRLLSDRFSAERPKGSFSTLEIQRTEQGDSAMYLCASSSGQGAADTQYFGPGTRLTVL.

The gene calls are TRBV11-2 and TRBJ1-2; a possible D gene is TRBD1 (5 bases). This CDR3 contains 14 residues. Germline assignment: CDR1 SGHAT and CDR2 FQNNGV. The V end lost 1 base, the J end lost 6 bases, and 12 bases lay between the germline ends. CDR3 in amino acids: CASSLVVGEDGYTF. CDR3 sequence (DNA): TGTGCCAGCAGCTTAGTAGTGGGGGAGGATGGCTACACCTTC.

This clone was recorded many times. The genes are TRBV13 and TRBJ1-3; 7 nucleotides line up with TRBD1. J gave up 3 bases and V 4 bases, and 0 bases lay outside the gene matches. The CDR3 loop spans 13 amino acids. Germline-derived CDR1 and CDR2 are PRHDT and FYEKMQ (reference sequence). CDR3 in amino acids: CASSWTGGNTIYF. CDR3 in DNA: TGTGCCAGCAGCTGGACAGGTGGAAACACCATATATTTT.

This clone was counted once. The chain is built from TRBV27 and TRBJ2-1, with TRBD1 matching over 7 bases. Germline CDR1 is MNHEY and CDR2 is SMNVEV (reference sequence). With V trimmed by 6 bases and J by 1 base, 6 bases remained unmatched. This CDR3 has 15 amino acids. As DNA, the CDR3 is TGTGCCAGCAGGTCTCCGACAGGGTCCTACAATGAGCAGTTCTTC. This translates into CASRSPTGSYNEQFF.

The J gene is TRBJ2-7, the V gene TRBV5-1; 9 nucleotides match TRBD1. V lost 0 bases, J lost 0 bases, and 7 bases stayed unmatched. Germline assignment: CDR1 SGHRS and CDR2 YFSETQ. The CDR3 is 17 amino acids. The CDR3 sequence is CASSLVAGTGISYEQYF. The CDR3 region has the DNA TGCGCCAGCAGCTTGGTGGCCGGGACAGGGATCTCCTACGAGCAGTACTTC.

The rearrangement uses TRBV7-9 and TRBJ1-6, with 7 bases matching TRBD1. CDR1 is SEHNR and CDR2 is FQNEAQ in the germline V gene (reference sequence). With V trimmed by 8 bases and J by 7 bases, 8 bases remained unmatched. The CDR3 consists of 14 residues. In nucleotides, the CDR3 is TGTGCCAGCCAAACCGGGACAGAGAATTCACCCCTCCACTTT. This translates into CASQTGTENSPLHF.

CDR3 DNA sequence: TGTGCCAGCAAGGGGCAGTTCAACATCTATGGCTACACCTTC. Amino acids: CASKGQFNIYGYTF. This chain joins TRBV27 and TRBJ1-2; TRBD1 might be the D (5 bases). Looked up from germline, CDR1 is MNHEY and CDR2 is SMNVEV (reference sequence). The CDR3 consists of 14 residues. V was clipped by 7 bases and J by 4 bases, with 16 bases between them.

The chain joins TRBV25-1 to TRBJ2-5; weak D call: TRBD2 (6 bases). The CDR3 runs to 14 residues. V was cut by 2 bases and J by 5 bases, with 12 bases left in between. Germline V gene lookup returns CDR1 MGHDK and CDR2 SYGVNS. In nucleotides, the CDR3 is TGTGCCAGCAGTGAAGGAGGGGCGGGGGAGACCCAGTACTTC. Translation gives CASSEGGAGETQYF.

This clone showed up just once. The chain couples TRBV4-1 to TRBJ2-1; tentative D call: TRBD2 (7 bases). Trimming took 0 bases from V and 5 from J, leaving 17 bases between them. Germline assignment: CDR1 MGHRA and CDR2 YSYEKL. The CDR3 has 17 amino acids. Here the CDR3 DNA reads TGCGCCAGCAGCCAAGAGGGGGGGGCTGGCCTTAACAATGAGCAGTTCTTC. It yields the protein CASSQEGGAGLNNEQFF.

The J gene is TRBJ2-2, the V gene TRBV14, with TRBD2 matching over 9 bases. The CDR3 sequence is 16 residues long. Trimming at V came to 4 bases and at J to 2 bases, leaving 5 bases not matched to a gene. In germline, CDR1 is SGHDN, CDR2 FVKESK. This CDR3 reads CASSPLAGINTGELFF. CDR3 nucleotide sequence: TGTGCCAGCAGCCCTCTAGCGGGAATTAACACCGGGGAGCTGTTTTTT.

A single count supports this clone. V is TRBV10-3 and J is TRBJ1-3; D is possibly TRBD1 (6 bases). Trimming removed 1 base at V and 2 bases at J, with 15 bases between. The CDR3 contains 17 residues. From germline, CDR1 is ENHRY and CDR2 SYGVKD. CDR3 in amino acids: CAISEFSLQGPGNTIYF. CDR3 in DNA: TGTGCCATCAGTGAGTTTTCACTACAGGGTCCTGGAAACACCATATATTTT.

The V call is TRBV6-5, the J call TRBJ1-5, with D perhaps matching TRBD1 (6 bases). The germline gives CDR1 MNHEY, CDR2 SVGAGI. The germline V and J ends were trimmed by 8 bases and 5 bases, with 13 bases remaining between them. The CDR3 is 13 amino acids. This chain's CDR3 is CASARGEHQPQHF. The CDR3 bases are TGTGCCAGCGCCAGGGGAGAGCATCAGCCCCAGCATTTT.

The V call is TRBV29-1, the J call TRBJ1-2; D remains unclear. This CDR3 is built from 13 residues. Germline CDR1 is SQVTM and CDR2 is ANQGSEA. Deletions cut 4 bases from V and 1 base from J, with 10 bases between. DNA for the CDR3: TGCAGCGTTGTAAGTGACAATAACTATGGCTACACCTTC. This gives the protein CSVVSDNNYGYTF.

This clone showed up just once. The CDR3 loop is CAWGQGWNTGELFF. The CDR3 region has the DNA TGTGCCTGGGGACAGGGTTGGAACACCGGGGAGCTGTTTTTT. The chain joins TRBV30 to TRBJ2-2; 8 positions agree with TRBD1. The CDR3 covers 14 residues. Trimming took 5 bases from V and 1 from J; bases not matched to a gene: 3. Per germline, CDR1 GTSNPN and CDR2 SVGIG (reference sequence).